What follows are 2 T cell receptor beta chains derived from one specimen sequenced in a study of PD-L1 blockade in urothelial cancer. As for time point: pretreatment peripheral blood. Data came from immunoSEQ multiplex PCR; TCRdb stores just in-frame clones and leaves some out. This sample has 50,000 to 55,000 clones, with 70% to 90% found just once. Sequenced material: PBMCs, taken around atezolizumab (anti-PD-L1) treatment. The receptors were gathered from a man between 60 and 70 years old with urothelial cancer.

The V call is TRBV7-2, the J call TRBJ2-2, with TRBD1 identical over 11 bases. V lost 6 bases, J lost 6 bases, and 9 bases stayed unmatched. CDR1 is SGHTA, CDR2 FQGNSA, per germline. The CDR3 consists of 16 residues. This CDR3 reads CASSSRTGGEAGELFF. DNA for the CDR3: TGTGCCAGCAGTTCTCGGACAGGGGGCGAAGCCGGGGAGCTGTTTTTT.

In its sample, this clone was seen once. CDR3 loop: CASSTGAWGHEKLFF. Here the CDR3 DNA reads TGTGCCAGTAGTACAGGGGCCTGGGGACATGAAAAACTGTTTTTT. This chain uses TRBV19 with TRBJ1-4, with a tentative D call TRBD1 (6 bases). This CDR3 region has 15 residues. The V gene's germline CDR1 is LNHDA and CDR2 SQIVND (reference sequence). V lost 4 bases to trimming and J lost 6 bases, with 15 bases between them.